This T cell receptor beta chain was captured in a study of technical replicates of blood from a few donors (TCRdb year 2017). For this clone: Its antigen target is currently unknown. Base-call qualities are not available, and no considerably larger clone is one nucleotide away.

V is clipped by 4 bases and J by 0 bases, and the sequence between their germline boundaries is 11 bases long. Sequences SGHNT (CDR1) and YYREEE (CDR2) are obtained from the germline V gene (reference sequence). The CDR3 measures 15 amino acids from cysteine to phenylalanine. Only CDR3 DNA remains: 45 bases, in frame from the first base. The library was built by means of the immunoSEQ multiplex PCR assay. TCRdb took this table from immuneACCESS and kept in-frame rearrangements with V and J called. Such tables lack part of the clones; where checked against another copy, unresolved V genes explain under half of the gap, and the rest is unexplained. This sample gives tens of thousands of clones in total; 90% to 95% of them show up just once. The ten most abundant clones make up 4% to 5% of the sample.

This chain is built from TRBV5-4 and TRBJ1-3, with the D gene not confidently named. The source of this sequence is a human donor in good health. Some clones in this sample may be carry-over from other donors' samples. The sequenced sample was PBMCs. This receptor carries the CDR3 CASSRSLSSGNTIYF. In nucleotide form, the sequence is TGTGCCAGCAGCCGGAGTCTTAGCTCTGGAAACACCATATATTTT.